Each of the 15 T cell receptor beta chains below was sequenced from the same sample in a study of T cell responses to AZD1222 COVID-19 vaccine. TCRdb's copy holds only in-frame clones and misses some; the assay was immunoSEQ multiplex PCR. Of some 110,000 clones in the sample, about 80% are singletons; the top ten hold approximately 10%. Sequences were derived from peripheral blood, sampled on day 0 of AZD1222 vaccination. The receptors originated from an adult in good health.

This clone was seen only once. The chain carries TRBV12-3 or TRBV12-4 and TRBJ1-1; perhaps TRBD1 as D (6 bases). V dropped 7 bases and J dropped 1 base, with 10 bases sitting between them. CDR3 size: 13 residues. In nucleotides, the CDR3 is TGTGCCAGCACCGTACAGGGGAACACTGAAGCTTTCTTT. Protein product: CASTVQGNTEAFF.

The CDR3 DNA reads TGTGCCAGCAGTGAATATTGGGGGGGCTCGGATCAGCCCCAGCATTTT. Its translation is CASSEYWGGSDQPQHF. The chain links TRBV6-1 to TRBJ1-5; D might be TRBD1 (6 bases). The ends were cut back, 2 bases at V and 5 bases at J, with 16 bases in the middle. CDR1 and CDR2 (germline): MNHNS, SASEGT. The CDR3 has 16 amino acids.

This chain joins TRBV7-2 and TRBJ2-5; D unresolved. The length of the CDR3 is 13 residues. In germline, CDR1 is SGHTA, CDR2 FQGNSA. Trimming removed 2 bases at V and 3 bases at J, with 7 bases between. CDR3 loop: CASSLPREETQYF. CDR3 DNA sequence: TGTGCCAGCAGCTTACCCCGGGAAGAGACCCAGTACTTC.

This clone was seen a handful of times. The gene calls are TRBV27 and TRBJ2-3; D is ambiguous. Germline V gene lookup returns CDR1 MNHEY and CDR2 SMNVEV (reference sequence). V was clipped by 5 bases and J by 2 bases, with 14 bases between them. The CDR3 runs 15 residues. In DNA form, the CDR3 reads TGTGCCAGCAGTCGGGTCGGCAGATACACAGATACGCAGTATTTT. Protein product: CASSRVGRYTDTQYF.

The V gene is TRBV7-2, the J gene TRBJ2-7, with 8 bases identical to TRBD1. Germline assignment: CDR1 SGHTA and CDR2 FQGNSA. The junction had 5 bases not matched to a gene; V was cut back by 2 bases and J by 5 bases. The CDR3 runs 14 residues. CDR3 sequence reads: CASSLSGGVHEQYF. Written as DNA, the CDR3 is TGTGCCAGCAGCTTATCAGGGGGCGTTCACGAGCAGTACTTC.

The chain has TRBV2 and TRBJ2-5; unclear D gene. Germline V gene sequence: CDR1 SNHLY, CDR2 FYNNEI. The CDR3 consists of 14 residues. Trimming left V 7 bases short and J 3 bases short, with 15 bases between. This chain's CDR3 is CASIRRVMEETQYF. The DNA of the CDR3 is TGTGCCAGCATTCGGCGCGTGATGGAAGAGACCCAGTACTTC.

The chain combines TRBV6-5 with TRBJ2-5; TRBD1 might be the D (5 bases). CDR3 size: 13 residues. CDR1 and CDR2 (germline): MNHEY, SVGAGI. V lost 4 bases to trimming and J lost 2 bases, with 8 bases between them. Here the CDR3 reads CASSSTEQETQYF. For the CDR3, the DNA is TGTGCCAGCAGTTCGACAGAACAAGAGACCCAGTACTTC.

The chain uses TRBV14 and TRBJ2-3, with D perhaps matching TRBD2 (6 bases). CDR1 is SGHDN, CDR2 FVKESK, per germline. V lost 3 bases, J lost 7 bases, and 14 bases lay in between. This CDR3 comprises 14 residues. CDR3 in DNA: TGTGCCAGCAGCCACCTCGGGAGCGCGAATACGCAGTATTTT. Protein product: CASSHLGSANTQYF.

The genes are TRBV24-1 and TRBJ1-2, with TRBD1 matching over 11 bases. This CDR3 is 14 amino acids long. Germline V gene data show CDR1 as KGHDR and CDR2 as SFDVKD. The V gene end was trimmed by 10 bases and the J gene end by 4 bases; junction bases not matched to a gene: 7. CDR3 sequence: CATEGQGEGYGYTF. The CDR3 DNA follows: TGTGCCACTGAGGGACAGGGGGAAGGCTATGGCTACACCTTC.

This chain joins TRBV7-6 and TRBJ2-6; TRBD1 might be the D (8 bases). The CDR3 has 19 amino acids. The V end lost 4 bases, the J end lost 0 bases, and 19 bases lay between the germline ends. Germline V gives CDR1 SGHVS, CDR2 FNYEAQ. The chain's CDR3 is CASSSGGQGRSSGANVLTF. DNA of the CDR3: TGTGCCAGCAGCTCGGGAGGACAGGGCCGATCCTCTGGGGCCAACGTCCTGACTTTC.

The CDR3 is CASSILQGTNTGELFF. CDR3 nucleotide sequence: TGTGCCAGTAGTATTTTACAGGGGACCAACACCGGGGAGCTGTTTTTT. The chain employs TRBV19 and TRBJ2-2, with TRBD1 identical over 7 bases. Losses at the gene ends were 3 bases for V and 2 bases for J; bases not matched to a gene: 6. The CDR3 runs to 16 residues. Germline V CDR1 and CDR2: LNHDA, SQIVND (reference sequence).

The CDR3 DNA follows: TGTGCCAGCAGCGTAGATGGGGCGGAGCAAGAGACCCAGTACTTC. It yields the protein CASSVDGAEQETQYF. This chain connects TRBV9 to TRBJ2-5; TRBD1 is a possible D gene (5 bases). Trimming shortened V by 0 bases and J by 2 bases, and 11 bases separated the two germline ends. Germline loops: CDR1 SGDLS, CDR2 YYNGEE. The length of the CDR3 is 15 residues.

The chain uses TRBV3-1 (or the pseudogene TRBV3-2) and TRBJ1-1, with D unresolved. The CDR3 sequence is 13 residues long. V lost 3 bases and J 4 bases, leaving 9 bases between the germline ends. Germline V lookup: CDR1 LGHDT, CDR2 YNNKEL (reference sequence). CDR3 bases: TGTGCCAGCAGCCAGGGCAGACCCACTGAAGCTTTCTTT. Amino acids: CASSQGRPTEAFF.

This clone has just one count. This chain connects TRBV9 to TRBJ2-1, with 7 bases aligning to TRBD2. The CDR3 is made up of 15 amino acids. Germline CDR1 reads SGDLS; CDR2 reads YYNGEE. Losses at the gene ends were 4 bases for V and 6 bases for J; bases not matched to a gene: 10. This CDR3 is CASSLGAGPLNEQFF. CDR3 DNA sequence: TGTGCCAGCAGCCTTGGAGCGGGGCCCCTCAATGAGCAGTTCTTC.

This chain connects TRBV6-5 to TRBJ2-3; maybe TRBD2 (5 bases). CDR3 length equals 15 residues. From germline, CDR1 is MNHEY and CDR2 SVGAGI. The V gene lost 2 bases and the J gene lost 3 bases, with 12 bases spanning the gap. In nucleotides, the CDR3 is TGTGCCAGCAGTTACGATCGGGGAACGACAGATACGCAGTATTTT. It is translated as CASSYDRGTTDTQYF.